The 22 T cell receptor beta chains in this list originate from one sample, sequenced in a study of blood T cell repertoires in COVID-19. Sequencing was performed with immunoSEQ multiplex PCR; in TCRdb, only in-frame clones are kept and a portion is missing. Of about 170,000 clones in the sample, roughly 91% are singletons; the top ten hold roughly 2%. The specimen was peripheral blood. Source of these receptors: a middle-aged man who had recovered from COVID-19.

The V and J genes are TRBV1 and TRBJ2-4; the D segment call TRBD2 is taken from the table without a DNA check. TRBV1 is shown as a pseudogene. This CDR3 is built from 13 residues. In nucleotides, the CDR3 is TGCACCAGCAGCCGCCTGACTAGAAACATTCAGTACTTC. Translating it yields CTSSRLTRNIQYF.

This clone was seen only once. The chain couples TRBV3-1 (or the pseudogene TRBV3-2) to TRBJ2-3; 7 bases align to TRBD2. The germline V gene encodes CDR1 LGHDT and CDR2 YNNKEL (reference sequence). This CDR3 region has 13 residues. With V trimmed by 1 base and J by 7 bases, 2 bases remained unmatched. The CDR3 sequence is CASSQGLANTQYF. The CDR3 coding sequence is TGTGCCAGCAGCCAAGGACTAGCTAATACGCAGTATTTT.

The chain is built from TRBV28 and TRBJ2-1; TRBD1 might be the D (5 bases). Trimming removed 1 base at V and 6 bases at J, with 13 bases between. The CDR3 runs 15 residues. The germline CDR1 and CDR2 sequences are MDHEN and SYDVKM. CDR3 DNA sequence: TGTGCCAGCAGTTTATATGTCAGGGTGGTCAATGAGCAGTTCTTC. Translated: CASSLYVRVVNEQFF.

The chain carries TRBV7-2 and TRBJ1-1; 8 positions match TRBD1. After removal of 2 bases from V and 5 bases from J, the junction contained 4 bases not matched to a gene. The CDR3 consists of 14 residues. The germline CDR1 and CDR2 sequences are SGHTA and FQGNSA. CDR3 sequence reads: CASSLSGGGTEAFF. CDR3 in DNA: TGTGCCAGCAGCTTATCAGGGGGCGGAACTGAAGCTTTCTTT.

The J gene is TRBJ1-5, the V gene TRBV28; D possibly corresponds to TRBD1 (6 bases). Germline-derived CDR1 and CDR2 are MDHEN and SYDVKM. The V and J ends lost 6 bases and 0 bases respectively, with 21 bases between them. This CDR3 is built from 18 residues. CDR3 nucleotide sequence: TGTGCCAGCAGATTAAGCCCCGCCAGGGGTGGTAGCAATCAGCCCCAGCATTTT. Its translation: CASRLSPARGGSNQPQHF. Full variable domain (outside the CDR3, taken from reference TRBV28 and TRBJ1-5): DVKVTQSSRYLVKRTGEKVFLECVQDMDHENMFWYRQDPGLGLRLIYFSYDVKMKEKGDIPEGYSVSREKKERFSLILESASTNQTSMYLCASRLSPARGGSNQPQHFGDGTRLSIL.

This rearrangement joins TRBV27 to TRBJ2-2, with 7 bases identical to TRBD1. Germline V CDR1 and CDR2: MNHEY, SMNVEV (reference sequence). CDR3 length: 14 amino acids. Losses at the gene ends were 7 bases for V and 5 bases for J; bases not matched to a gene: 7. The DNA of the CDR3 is TGTGCCAGCAATACAGGGGCGCGGACCGGGGAGCTGTTTTTT. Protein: CASNTGARTGELFF.

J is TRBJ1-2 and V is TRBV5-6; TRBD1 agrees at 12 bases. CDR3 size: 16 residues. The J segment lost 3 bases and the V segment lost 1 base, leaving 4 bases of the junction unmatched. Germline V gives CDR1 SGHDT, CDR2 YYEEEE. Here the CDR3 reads CASSLIGTGGDYGYTF. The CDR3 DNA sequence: TGTGCCAGCAGCTTGATTGGGACAGGGGGCGACTATGGCTACACCTTC.

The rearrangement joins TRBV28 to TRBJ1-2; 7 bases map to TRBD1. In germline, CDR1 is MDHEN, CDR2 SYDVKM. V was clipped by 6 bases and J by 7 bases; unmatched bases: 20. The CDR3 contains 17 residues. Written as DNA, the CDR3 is TGTGCCAGCAGCCCTGTCGACAGGGTCGGCCTAAATGGTGGCTACACCTTC. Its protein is CASSPVDRVGLNGGYTF.

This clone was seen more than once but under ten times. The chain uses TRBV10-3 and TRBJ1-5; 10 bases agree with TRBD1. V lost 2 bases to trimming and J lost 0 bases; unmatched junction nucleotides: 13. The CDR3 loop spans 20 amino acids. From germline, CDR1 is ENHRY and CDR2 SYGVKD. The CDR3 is CAISEAPMGTGASSNQPQHF. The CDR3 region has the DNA TGTGCCATCAGTGAGGCGCCAATGGGGACAGGGGCTAGTAGCAATCAGCCCCAGCATTTT.

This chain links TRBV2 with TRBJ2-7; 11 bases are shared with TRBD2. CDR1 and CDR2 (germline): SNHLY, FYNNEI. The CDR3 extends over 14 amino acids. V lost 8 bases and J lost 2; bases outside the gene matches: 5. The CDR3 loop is CASLAGGVAYEQYF. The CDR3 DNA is TGTGCCAGCCTAGCGGGAGGAGTCGCCTACGAGCAGTACTTC.

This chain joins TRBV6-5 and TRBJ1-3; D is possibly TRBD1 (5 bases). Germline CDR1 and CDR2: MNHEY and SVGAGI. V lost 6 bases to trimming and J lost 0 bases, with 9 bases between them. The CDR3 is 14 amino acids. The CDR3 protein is CASRDSASGNTIYF. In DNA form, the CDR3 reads TGTGCCAGCAGAGACAGCGCCTCTGGAAACACCATATATTTT.

The DNA of the CDR3 is TGTGCCAGCAGTTACAGGGGCGGGGACACTGAAGCTTTCTTT. As protein: CASSYRGGDTEAFF. V gene TRBV6-2 or TRBV6-3 combines with J gene TRBJ1-1, with D maybe TRBD1 (5 bases). V was shortened by 2 bases and J by 3 bases, with 10 bases between the two germline ends. The CDR3 is 14 amino acids. CDR1 and CDR2 from the germline V gene are MNHEY and SVGEGT.

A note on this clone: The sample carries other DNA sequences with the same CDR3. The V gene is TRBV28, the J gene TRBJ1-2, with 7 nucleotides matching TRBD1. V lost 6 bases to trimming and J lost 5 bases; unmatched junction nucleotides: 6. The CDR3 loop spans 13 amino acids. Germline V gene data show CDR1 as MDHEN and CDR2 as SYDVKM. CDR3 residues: CASSLTGNYGYTF. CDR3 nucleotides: TGTGCCAGCAGCTTGACAGGGAATTATGGCTACACCTTC.

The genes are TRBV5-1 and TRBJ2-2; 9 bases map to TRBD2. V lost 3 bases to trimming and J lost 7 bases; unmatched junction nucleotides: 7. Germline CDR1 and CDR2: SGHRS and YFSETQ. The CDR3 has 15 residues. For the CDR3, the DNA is TGCGCCAGCAGCTCGGGACTAGCCGTCCACGGGGAGCTGTTTTTT. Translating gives CASSSGLAVHGELFF.

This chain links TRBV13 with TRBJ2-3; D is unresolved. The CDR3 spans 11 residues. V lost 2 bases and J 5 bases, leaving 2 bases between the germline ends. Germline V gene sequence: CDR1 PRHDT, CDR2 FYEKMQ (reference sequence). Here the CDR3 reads CASSLRDTQYF. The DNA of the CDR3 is TGTGCCAGCAGCTTACGAGATACGCAGTATTTT.

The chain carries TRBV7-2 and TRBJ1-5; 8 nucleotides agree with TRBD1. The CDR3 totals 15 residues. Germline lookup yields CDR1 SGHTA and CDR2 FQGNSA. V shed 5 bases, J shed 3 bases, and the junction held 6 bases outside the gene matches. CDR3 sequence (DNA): TGTGCCAGCAGCCCTGGACAGGGCCTCAATCAGCCCCAGCATTTT. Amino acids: CASSPGQGLNQPQHF.

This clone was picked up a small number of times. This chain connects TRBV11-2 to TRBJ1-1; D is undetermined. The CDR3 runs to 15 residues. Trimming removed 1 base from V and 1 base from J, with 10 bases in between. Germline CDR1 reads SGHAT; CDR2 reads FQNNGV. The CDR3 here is CASSLGHHRNTEAFF. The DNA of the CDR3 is TGTGCCAGCAGCTTAGGTCACCACAGGAACACTGAAGCTTTCTTT.

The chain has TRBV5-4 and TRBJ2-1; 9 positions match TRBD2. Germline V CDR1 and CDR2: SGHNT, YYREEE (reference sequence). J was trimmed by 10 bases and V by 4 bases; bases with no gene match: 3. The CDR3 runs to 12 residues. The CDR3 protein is CASSLGLAEQFF. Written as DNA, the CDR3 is TGTGCCAGCAGCCTTGGACTAGCGGAGCAGTTCTTC.

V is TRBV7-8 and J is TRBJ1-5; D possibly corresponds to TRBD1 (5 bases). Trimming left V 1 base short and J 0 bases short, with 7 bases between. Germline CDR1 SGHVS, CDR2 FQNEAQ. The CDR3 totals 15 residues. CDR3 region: CASSLVRDSNQPQHF. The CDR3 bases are TGTGCCAGCAGCTTAGTCAGGGATAGCAATCAGCCCCAGCATTTT.

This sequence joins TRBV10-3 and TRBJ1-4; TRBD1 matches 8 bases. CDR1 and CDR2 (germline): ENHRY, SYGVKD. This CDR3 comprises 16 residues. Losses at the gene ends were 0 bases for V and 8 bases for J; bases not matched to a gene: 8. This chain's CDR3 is CAISESAGTGTEKLFF. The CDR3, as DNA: TGTGCCATCAGTGAGTCAGCCGGGACAGGTACCGAAAAACTGTTTTTT.

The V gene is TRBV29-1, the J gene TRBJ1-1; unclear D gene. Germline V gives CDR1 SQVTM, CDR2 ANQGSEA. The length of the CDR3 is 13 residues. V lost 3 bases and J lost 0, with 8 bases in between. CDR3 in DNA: TGCAGCGTTGACCGGGGTTTGAACACTGAAGCTTTCTTT. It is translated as CSVDRGLNTEAFF.

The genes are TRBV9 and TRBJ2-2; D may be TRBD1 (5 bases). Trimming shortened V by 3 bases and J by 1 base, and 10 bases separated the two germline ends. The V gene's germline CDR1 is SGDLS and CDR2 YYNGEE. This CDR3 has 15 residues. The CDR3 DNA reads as TGTGCCAGCAGCGAGCGACAGCGGAACACCGGGGAGCTGTTTTTT. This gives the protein CASSERQRNTGELFF.